This T cell receptor beta chain was captured in a study of regulatory T cells in long-lasting Graves disease. General observations from the study: It was in persistent disease that TRBV28, TRBJ1-2 and TRBJ2-5 were favored. Thyroid tissue went unexamined; only peripheral blood was analyzed.

The CDR3 runs 12 residues. Germline lookup yields CDR1 LNHDA and CDR2 SQIVND (reference sequence). V lost 9 bases and J 6 bases, leaving 12 bases between the germline ends. Both iRepertoire HTBI primers and Arm-PCR of CDR3 regions were used to build the TCR beta libraries. TCRdb independently ran MiXCR on the multiplex PCR reads; one entry per CDR3 protein. This sample has roughly 510,000 distinct CDR3 sequences, with 16% found just once. As to time point: newly diagnosed GD, antithyroid drugs for less than 3 months. Extracted RNA from PBMCs served as the source of the TCR library. It was by American Thyroid Association guidelines that Graves' disease was diagnosed. Comments on this clonotype: Its target is not known.

These same records also appear under a second study, on T cells in Graves' hyperthyroidism and ophthalmopathy. That paper notes: Researchers barred patients who had uncontrolled infection, other autoimmune disease, pregnancy or lactation.

This TCR derives from a young man with Graves disease. The source material was peripheral blood mononuclear cells (PBMCs), sampled at new diagnosis, from a patient treated with antithyroid drugs. The rearrangement uses TRBV19 and TRBJ1-5; TRBD1 is a possible D gene (5 bases). The CDR3 bases are TGTGCCAGCGGGGGTAGGATTCAGCCCCAGCATTTT. Its translation is CASGGRIQPQHF.